This TCR beta chain emerged from a study of cytomegalovirus exposure and HLA in healthy donors (dated by TCRdb to 2016 to 2017). With regard to the full study: An earlier analysis of roughly 610 of the donors reported under 300 Gb of sequence data and approximately 120 million unique TCR beta sequences obtained from approximately 180 million T cells. An early release covering roughly 600 HLA-typed donors comprised roughly 300 gigabases of sequencing data and around 80 million unique TCR sequences. Among the roughly 380 genotyped donors, around 81% belonged to the genetic ancestry cluster associated with self-reported Caucasian donors. The study was designed to test whether signatures of past pathogen exposure could be identified by cataloging public T cell receptors. The study profiled the T cell repertoires of more than 500 subjects by immunosequencing and related them to cytomegalovirus serostatus. In addition to the first cohort of approximately 650 subjects, a separate validation cohort of approximately 110 different subjects was used. To predict cytomegalovirus infection status, the study combined high-throughput TCR immunosequencing, statistical association of individual TCRs with disease status, and machine learning. A later analysis re-examined previously published TCR beta repertoires from just over 650 donors and added high-resolution HLA genotyping to investigate patterns of TCR occurrence. Rather than drawing on any new phenotypic data, the later analysis identified candidate immune exposures from TCR beta sequences and the way those sequences occurred across donors. An earlier analysis of 450 to 750 of the donors used high-throughput TCR beta sequencing to judge whether each TCR beta V gene segment behaved as functional or pseudogenic. Donor age, sex, ethnicity and CMV serostatus were compiled together with the repertoire data. A later genetic analysis used genome-wide SNP genotypes for about three fifths of the 666 donors, treating that subset as a discovery cohort. Every repertoire in the discovery cohort had been generated on one and the same sequencing platform. Both class I and class II loci were covered by HLA typing, at four-digit resolution. The number of typed donors differed by locus: roughly 620-630 for A, B, C, DRB1 and DQB1; 500 to 550 for DQA1; approximately 600 for DPA1; and roughly 470 for DPB1. Roughly 5 DR-DQ haplotypes were treated as single units for association and clustering because of strong linkage in the cohort. Across 300 to 500 genotyped donors of the cohort, an average of roughly 230,000 unique TCR beta nucleotide sequences per donor were sequenced, and roughly 17% of those sequences were non-productive.

Findings and caveats that apply to the study as a whole: In vitro tests confirmed that three of the cytomegalovirus-associated TCR beta chains recognize cytomegalovirus antigens. A later analysis reported that several top co-occurrence clusters appeared linked to parvovirus B19, influenza, CMV and Epstein-Barr virus. According to a later analysis, TCR association rates differed among HLA loci, with DRB1 alleles showing the most associated TCRs and HLA-C alleles showing the fewest. A further reported finding was that TCR beta sequences accurately predicted the HLA-A and HLA-B alleles for most subjects in the first cohort. In a later analysis, HLA-associated TCR beta chains were found to be more clonally expanded and to have lower generation probabilities than equally common non-associated chains. Because the 87-base-pair reads could not distinguish some IMGT-functional V segments, including TRBV6-2 and TRBV6-3, those segments were excluded. In an earlier analysis of roughly 500 of the donors, most TCR beta V segments appeared in productive rearrangements about 90% or about 30% of the time, broadly matching IMGT annotations. V-gene and J-gene trimming of TCR beta chains was associated with a missense DCLRE1C variant in a later genetic analysis, and the association was replicated in an independent cohort. Most TCR sequences were seen in very few donors, while some public TCRs were found in many individuals. Sequencing depth was assumed to be roughly uniform across donors in the presence/absence analyses, though that assumption may not hold. The only immune exposure information available for the cohort was CMV serostatus. Compared with the 666-donor mean, donors in an Asian-associated ancestry cluster had fewer N-insertions in productive TCRs, according to a later genetic analysis. A group of highly shared sequence variants was considered likely to be a technical artifact of the sequencing pipeline. The study gave a list of around 170 TCR beta chains associated with cytomegalovirus. Correlated functional status among segregating V segments might reflect linkage disequilibrium, but an unknown experimental factor could not be ruled out. The earlier analysis of a few hundred of the donors excluded around 17 rarely observed V segments, including chromosome 9 orphons, because counts were too low. In a later analysis, 16,951 TCR beta sequences were associated with specific HLA alleles at a false discovery rate of 0.05. The cohort was sequenced for TCR beta chains only, and without alpha or paired-chain data the features that could be detected were limited. Assigning TCR associations to individual alleles was difficult when HLA alleles, especially DR and DQ, strongly co-occurred. Because HLA typing was missing for some donors at each locus, association tests included only the typed subset. In a later analysis, most CMV-associated TCR beta chains were found to appear HLA-restricted, with HLA associations seemingly driven largely by CMV exposure. It was suggested by the authors that the approach could potentially be generalized to other disease states and immunological phenotypes. In both the original and validation cohorts, the classifier was reported to diagnose cytomegalovirus status with high specificity and sensitivity.

The cohort consisted of 600 to 750 healthy bone marrow donors. At the time of sampling, every cohort member was nominally healthy, though immune exposures that went unrecorded were likely present. The donor tested CMV seronegative and was one of the 352 seronegative cohort members. Every donor gave a peripheral blood sample, and the peripheral blood mononuclear cells from that sample were used for TCR beta sequencing. The Qiagen DNeasy Blood Extraction Kit was used to extract genomic DNA from the blood cell samples. Receptor amplification or capture employed the immunoSEQ multiplex PCR assay. A mixture of 60 forward primers for TCR Vbeta segments and 13 reverse primers for TCR Jbeta segments was used in the multiplex PCR. A multiplex PCR assay on genomic DNA amplified the CDR3 region of rearranged TCR beta genes. The Illumina HiSeq System was used to sequence the amplified TCR beta libraries as 87-base-pair reads. For the original study's pipeline: A later analysis tallied tens of millions of unique TCR beta chains across the 666 repertoires, and around 10 million of those chains were shared by two or more donors. A nearest-neighbor algorithm error-corrected the raw reads and collapsed the reads into unique sequences, merging closely related sequences to remove PCR and sequencing errors. To assign V, D and J gene segments, CDR3 sequences were aligned to IMGT reference sequences. Each retained sequence needed at least a six-nucleotide match to both a V gene segment and a J gene segment. A rearrangement was called productive if the CDR3 had no stop codons and remained in frame with V and J, and every other rearrangement was called non-productive. CDR3 was defined according to IMGT convention as the region running from the second conserved V-encoded cysteine to the conserved J-encoded phenylalanine. In an earlier analysis of approximately 500 of the donors, sequences lacking an unambiguous match to a single V gene segment were excluded. An earlier analysis of 587 of the donors classified V segments as functional when productive rearrangements were above 56.7% and as segregating when the standard deviation between donors was above 5%. A statistical classification framework was built for diagnosing cytomegalovirus status from the catalog of TCR beta chain sequences. A later analysis assigned V and J genes by comparing TCR nucleotide sequences with IMGT/GENE-DB human TR gene sequences. A later analysis assigned CDR3 sequences and most-parsimonious VDJ recombination scenarios with the TCRdist pipeline. In a later analysis, each TCR beta chain was defined by its CDR3 amino acid sequence together with its V-gene family, and reads without a unique V-gene family were excluded. A later analysis removed nearly 600 highly shared, low-generation-probability nucleotide sequences to deal with suspected cross-contamination and a sequencing artifact. For each public chain, a later analysis derived a clonal expansion index from normalized ranks of inferred template counts within each repertoire. Generation probabilities in a later analysis came from a VDJ recombination model fitted to out-of-frame rearrangements, and those results were checked against IGoR. Hypergeometric tests were used in a later analysis to score TCR-TCR, TCR-HLA and TCR-CMV co-occurrence, with a repertoire-size bias correction applied to the TCR pairs. False discovery rates were estimated in a later analysis by permuting HLA or CMV assignments 20 times. A later analysis grouped co-occurring TCRs with DBSCAN, adding TCRdist sequence similarity when clustering within HLA-allele-positive subsets. For co-occurrence clustering, repertoires with fewer than 30,000 or more than 120,000 public chains were excluded, along with five repertoires with anomalous nucleotide sharing. TCRdb carries this immuneACCESS record with in-frame sequences only. Its versions omit some clonotypes, under half of them owing to an unresolved V gene in the studies checked, with the rest unexplained. The V and J calls and clone size were taken over from that table, and D and trimming were inferred from the DNA. This sample holds roughly 50,000 clones; roughly 84% were observed only once. Approximately 2.8% of the sample belongs to the ten largest clones.

Regarding this clone: Its antigen target is currently unknown. The record has no base qualities; no much larger clone is one base away.

Compared with germline, V lacks 2 bases and J lacks 4 bases; bases without a gene match: 9. Based on the germline V gene, the CDR1 and CDR2 sequences are SGHVS and FNYEAQ. From the cysteine up to the phenylalanine, the CDR3 has a length of 18 residues. Solely the CDR3 DNA is kept, with 54 bases framed from the first base. What was sequenced was PBMCs. This clonotype was obtained from a woman aged 18-29 years in good health and CMV-seronegative. The sequence joins TRBV7-6 to TRBJ2-3; 13 junctional bases match TRBD2. The CDR3 protein: CASSLTFGTSGNADTQYF. The bases read TGTGCCAGCAGCTTAACATTTGGGACTAGCGGGAACGCAGATACGCAGTATTTT.